This is a list of T cell receptor beta chains from one sample in a study of CD8 T cells in ankylosing spondylitis. TCRdb re-called the 5' RACE reads with MiXCR, one entry per CDR3 protein. The sample lists hundreds of thousands of distinct CDR3 sequences, roughly a tenth occurring once. Sequenced material: blood, either unsorted or a sorted T cell fraction (not recorded which). These receptors originate from a male donor with ankylosing spondylitis or in good health (not recorded which). Both conserved end residues are part of each CDR3.

v_call	j_call	cdr3_aa
TRBV24-1	TRBJ2-1	CATSDRQGRDEQFF
TRBV7-3	TRBJ2-3	CASSLNVLVTSGSTDTQYF
TRBV20-1	TRBJ1-1	CSAKNEPVGTEAFF
TRBV5-1	TRBJ2-1	CASSLAASGGVNEQFF
TRBV20-1	TRBJ1-2	CSAAKQGDGYTF
TRBV7-2	TRBJ2-5	CASSLVGGAIRETQYF
TRBV20-1	TRBJ2-3	CSALQGLPTDTQYF
TRBV20-1	TRBJ2-1	CSASPRADNEQFF
TRBV20-1	TRBJ2-5	CSALAGGRQETQYF
TRBV5-5	TRBJ2-7	CASSTPTAYEQYF
TRBV11-2	TRBJ1-5	CASSLGGQNFNQPQHF
TRBV3-1	TRBJ2-1	CASGRLNNEQFF
TRBV29-1	TRBJ2-1	CSVEQELAYYNEQFF
TRBV20-1	TRBJ2-4	CSATGGSNIQYF
TRBV5-1	TRBJ2-7	CASSSGTGSGEQYF
TRBV29-1	TRBJ2-7	CSVEDTGGSYEQYF
TRBV5-1	TRBJ2-7	CASSLGGNYEQYF
TRBV7-2	TRBJ2-7	CASSATNYEQYF
TRBV5-1	TRBJ1-5	CASREGNQPQHF
TRBV5-1	TRBJ2-7	CASSRGLAGAEQYF
TRBV6-1	TRBJ2-1	CASSETTSGGGSYNEQFF
TRBV3-1	TRBJ2-7	CASSSSHQGNYYEQYF
TRBV28	TRBJ1-1	CASSLGGLANTEAFF
TRBV28	TRBJ1-1	CASSENTEAFF
TRBV7-2	TRBJ2-7	CASSFPLGTGAHEQYF
TRBV12-3/TRBV12-4	TRBJ1-6	CASRSGDSPLHF
TRBV20-1	TRBJ1-3	CSASPIQGNSGNTIYF
TRBV5-1	TRBJ2-1	CASSLGDYLNEQFF